This T cell receptor (beta chain) was captured by sequencing in a study of CD8 T cells in ankylosing spondylitis. Study-level results: A subset of motif variants has previously been described in the synovial fluid and blood of reactive arthritis. Clones that were linked to disease were CD8+ and were relatively rare in peripheral blood. In ankylosing spondylitis patients, matched synovial fluid reportedly showed significant enrichment of disease-linked clones. Seven to nine highly homologous variants formed a TCR beta motif that appeared characteristic of ankylosing spondylitis blood.

The CDR3 spans 14 residues. Germline CDR1 and CDR2: SGHVS and FNYEAQ. V trimming: 4 bases; J trimming: 4 bases; junction bases outside the gene matches: 4. Quantitative 5'-RACE was performed with molecular barcodes, and it yielded the TCR beta libraries. TCRdb independently ran MiXCR on the 5' RACE reads; one entry per CDR3 protein. The sample records roughly 670,000 distinct CDR3 sequences, roughly 19% being singletons. Notes on this clonotype: As yet, its antigen is unknown.

The chain has TRBV7-6 and TRBJ1-1; 9 bases line up with TRBD1. The receptor comes from a male donor with ankylosing spondylitis. The material sequenced was blood, either unsorted or a sorted T cell fraction (not recorded which). The CDR3 loop reads CASSWDREGTEAFF. The CDR3 DNA sequence: TGTGCCAGCAGCTGGGACAGGGAGGGCACTGAAGCTTTCTTT.